This is a list of T cell receptor beta chains from one sample in a study of shared clonotypes between healthy human individuals. Assay: immunoSEQ multiplex PCR; the TCRdb copy retains only in-frame clones and omits some. The sample has just over 2,000,000 clones; about 95% are singletons. The sample taken for sequencing was naive CD8+ T cells sorted from blood. These TCRs come from a man aged 18 to 30 in good health. Each CDR3 is given with its conserved first and last residue. A D gene is named only where the DNA matches it firmly. Clone size is not always given. Where it is, it says once, few, many or a class for expanded clones.

J	D	V	size	DNA	CDR3
TRBJ1-3	TRBD1	TRBV7-6	NA	TGTGCCAGCAGCTTAGGGGATGGACAGGCCAGTCCTGGAAACACCATATATTTT	CASSLGDGQASPGNTIYF
TRBJ2-7	TRBD2	TRBV10-3	NA	TGTGCCATCAGTGACGGAGGCGGGAGGGCTTACGAGCAGTACTTC	CAISDGGGRAYEQYF
TRBJ2-7	NA	TRBV27	NA	TGTGCCAGCAGTTTATATGAGCAGTACTTC	CASSLYEQYF
TRBJ2-2	TRBD1	TRBV4-1	NA	TGCGCCAGCAGACAAGAAGAAGGACAGGGTCAAGCGGAGCTGTTTTTT	CASRQEEGQGQAELFF
TRBJ1-1	NA	TRBV4-2	NA	TGTGCCAGCAGCCAAGATGATCAGGGCTCGGCGACTGAAGCTTTCTTT	CASSQDDQGSATEAFF
TRBJ2-1	TRBD2	TRBV2	NA	TGTGCCAGCAGTACCAAAGAGGGACTAGCGGGGGGGGTATACAATGAGCAGTTCTTC	CASSTKEGLAGGVYNEQFF
TRBJ2-7	NA	TRBV7-9	NA	TGTGCCAGCAGCTTAGCGGCCGGGCCCCTCTCCTACGAGCAGTACTTC	CASSLAAGPLSYEQYF
TRBJ2-3	TRBD2	TRBV9	NA	TGTGCCAGCAGCGTTAGCGGGGTGCCAGATACGCAGTATTTT	CASSVSGVPDTQYF
TRBJ1-1	NA	TRBV9	once	TGTGCCAGCAGCTACGGAGGGGCGAACACTGAAGCTTTCTTT	CASSYGGANTEAFF
TRBJ2-7	NA	TRBV5-1	NA	TGCGCCAGCAGCTTGGAAACCGGGTCCTACGAGCAGTACTTC	CASSLETGSYEQYF
TRBJ1-1	NA	TRBV2	NA	TGTGCCAGCAGTGAATGGTCGGAGAACACTGAAGCTTTCTTT	CASSEWSENTEAFF
TRBJ1-2	NA	TRBV2	NA	TGTGCCAGCAGTGAAGGGGAGGGAGCTAGCTATGGCTACACCTTC	CASSEGEGASYGYTF
TRBJ1-1	NA	TRBV2	NA	TGTGCCAGTGAATTTATAGAAGCTTTCTTT	CASEFIEAFF
TRBJ2-1	NA	TRBV19	NA	TGTGCCAGTAGCCCCAGTTGGGGGTCACATGAGCAGTTCTTC	CASSPSWGSHEQFF
TRBJ2-7	TRBD1	TRBV6-1	NA	TGTGCCAGCAGTGAACCGGGACAGGGGTCCTACGAGCAGTACTTC	CASSEPGQGSYEQYF
TRBJ2-1	TRBD2	TRBV7-6	NA	TGTGCCAGCAGCATCGGGACTAGCGGGGACAATGAGCAGTTCTTC	CASSIGTSGDNEQFF
TRBJ2-3	TRBD2	TRBV9	NA	TGTGCCAGCAACGGGAGGTATGAAGATACGCAGTATTTT	CASNGRYEDTQYF
TRBJ1-5	NA	TRBV27	NA	TGTGCCAGCCAAAACGGGGGATATAGCAATCAGCCCCAGCATTTT	CASQNGGYSNQPQHF
TRBJ1-1	NA	TRBV20-1	NA	TGCAGTGGGGGGGCTGAAGCTTTCTTT	CSGGAEAFF
TRBJ1-4	NA	TRBV19	NA	TGTGCCAGTAGTACCTCCTTAAGGGCAGCTAATGAAAAACTGTTTTTT	CASSTSLRAANEKLFF
TRBJ1-6	NA	TRBV4-2	NA	TGTGCCAGCAGCCAAGAGCCGGGAGCCTATAATTCACCCCTCCACTTT	CASSQEPGAYNSPLHF
TRBJ1-1	NA	TRBV11-2	few	TGTGCCAGCAGCTTTACCACGGACACTGAAGCTTTCTTT	CASSFTTDTEAFF
TRBJ2-7	NA	TRBV27	NA	TGTGCCAGCAGTTTCAATAGCGGAAATCCCTACGAGCAGTACTTC	CASSFNSGNPYEQYF
TRBJ1-2	NA	TRBV5-1	few	TGCGCCAGCAGCCCGGACTGGGCGGACGGCTACACCTTC	CASSPDWADGYTF
TRBJ2-7	NA	TRBV11-2	NA	TGTGCCAGCAGCTTGACAGAGGTCTCCTACGAGCAGTACTTC	CASSLTEVSYEQYF
TRBJ2-2	NA	TRBV7-6	NA	TGTGCCAGCAGCCCCGCGAGGCAGGGAATCACCGGGGAGCTGTTTTTT	CASSPARQGITGELFF
TRBJ1-5	NA	TRBV27	NA	TGTGCCAGCAGTTTATCTCCGGGTTATCCCCGTCAGCCCCAGCATTTT	CASSLSPGYPRQPQHF
TRBJ2-3	TRBD2	TRBV13	NA	TGTGCCAGCAGCTTAGCAGCGGGAGGGTACACAGATACGCAGTATTTT	CASSLAAGGYTDTQYF
TRBJ2-2	TRBD1	TRBV4-1	NA	TGCGCCAGCAGTCAACGGGGACAGATGGACGGGGAGCTGTTTTTT	CASSQRGQMDGELFF
TRBJ1-5	NA	TRBV5-6	NA	TGTGCCAGCAGCTGGCAGGGGTTTGGTCAGCCCCAGCATTTT	CASSWQGFGQPQHF
TRBJ2-6	TRBD2	TRBV7-2	NA	TGTGCCAGCAGCCCCTGGGAGGGCTCTGGGGCCAACGTCCTGACTTTC	CASSPWEGSGANVLTF
TRBJ2-5	TRBD2	TRBV27	once	TGTGCCAGCAGCCCTTGGACTAGCCCCCAAGAGACCCAGTACTTC	CASSPWTSPQETQYF
TRBJ2-1	TRBD2	TRBV7-9	NA	TGTGCCAGCAGCTTATTCCGTGGTAGCGGGAGTTCGTACAATGAGCAGTTCTTC	CASSLFRGSGSSYNEQFF
TRBJ2-5	TRBD1	TRBV10-1	NA	TGCGCCAGCAGTGCGACGACAGGGGTGGAGACCCAGTACTTC	CASSATTGVETQYF
TRBJ1-6	NA	TRBV30	many	TGTGCCTGGAGTAACTCGATTAATAATTCACCCCTCCACTTT	CAWSNSINNSPLHF
TRBJ1-4	TRBD1	TRBV6-1	NA	TGTGCCAGCAGTTCTGACAGGGGCAGTGAAAAACTGTTTTTT	CASSSDRGSEKLFF
TRBJ2-7	NA	TRBV27	NA	TGTGCCAGCAGTTTAACGATCGGACCCTACGAGCAGTACTTC	CASSLTIGPYEQYF
TRBJ1-6	NA	TRBV6-5	NA	TGTGCCAGCAGTTCCCAGGGTGGCTCACCCCTCCACTTT	CASSSQGGSPLHF
TRBJ2-3	NA	TRBV7-9	NA	TGTGCCAGCAGCAACATCCCCGATACGCAGTATTTT	CASSNIPDTQYF
TRBJ2-1	TRBD1	TRBV5-4	NA	TGTGCCAGCAGCCCGGGACAGGGGTATGAGCAGTTCTTC	CASSPGQGYEQFF
TRBJ1-4	NA	TRBV2	once	TGTGCCAGCAGTGAAATGGGTGAAAAACTGTTTTTT	CASSEMGEKLFF
TRBJ1-6	NA	TRBV4-3	NA	TGCGCCAGCAGCCCCGCAGGGGCAAGCGGTTCACCCCTCCACTTT	CASSPAGASGSPLHF
TRBJ2-5	NA	TRBV7-9	NA	TGTGCCAGCAGCTTTGCAGGCGGGTCTGAGACCCAGTACTTC	CASSFAGGSETQYF
TRBJ1-1	NA	TRBV12-5	NA	TGTGCTAGTGAAATTGGGGGCGTGACTGAAGCTTTCTTT	CASEIGGVTEAFF
TRBJ2-7	NA	TRBV7-9	NA	TGTGCCAGCAGCTTGGCTCTAATAGGCGAGCAGTACTTC	CASSLALIGEQYF
TRBJ2-7	NA	TRBV21-1	NA	TGTGCCAGCAGCAAAGGTCCTAGCTTCTCCGGAGCCTACGAGCAGTACTTC	CASSKGPSFSGAYEQYF
TRBJ2-6	TRBD1	TRBV7-9	NA	TGTGCCAGCAGCTTAGTCCCGGGACAGGGGGCTCTCGGGGCCAACGTCCTGACTTTC	CASSLVPGQGALGANVLTF
TRBJ2-1	NA	TRBV6-5	NA	TGTGCCAGCAGCGACAGCTACAATGAGCAGTTCTTC	CASSDSYNEQFF
TRBJ2-1	NA	TRBV7-9	NA	TGTGCCAGCAGCTTATCCCCGGCGGACAATGAGCAGTTCTTC	CASSLSPADNEQFF
TRBJ1-2	NA	TRBV10-3	NA	TGTGCCATCAGTGAGTGGGGGGATGGGGCTAACTATGGCTACACCTTC	CAISEWGDGANYGYTF